This T cell receptor beta chain was found in a study of cytomegalovirus exposure and HLA in healthy donors listed by TCRdb under 2017. Regarding the research as a whole: An earlier analysis of a few hundred of the donors reported 276 Gb of sequence data and around 110 million unique TCR beta sequences obtained from some 200 million T cells. Rather than using new phenotypic data, the later analysis identified candidate immune exposures from TCR beta sequences and from how often those sequences occurred across donors. Both class I and class II loci were covered by HLA typing, at four-digit resolution. An earlier analysis of 587 of the donors applied high-throughput TCR beta sequencing to assess whether each TCR beta V gene segment acted as functional or pseudogenic. Of the roughly 390 genotyped donors, 75% to 85% were placed in the genetic ancestry cluster associated with self-reported Caucasian donors. To predict cytomegalovirus infection status, the study combined high-throughput TCR immunosequencing, statistical association of individual TCRs with disease status, and machine learning. A later genetic analysis used genome-wide SNP genotypes for about 60% of the roughly 670 donors, treating that subset as a discovery cohort. Typing coverage varied by locus: about 629-640 donors for A, B, C, DRB1 and DQB1; 522 for DQA1; more than 600 for DPA1; around 490 for DPB1. The study aimed to test whether cataloging public T cell receptors could reveal signatures of past pathogen exposure. A later analysis re-analyzed previously published TCR beta repertoires from about 600 donors and added high-resolution HLA genotyping to study TCR occurrence patterns. Among around 400 genotyped donors of the cohort, an average of around 220,000 unique TCR beta nucleotide sequences was sequenced per donor, of which about 18% were non-productive. Alongside the repertoire data, information on donor age, sex, ethnicity and CMV serostatus was compiled. In addition to the first cohort of 500 to 850 subjects, a separate validation cohort of 120 different subjects was used. Because of strong linkage in the cohort, five DR-DQ haplotypes were treated as single units for association and clustering. Using immunosequencing, the study profiled T cell repertoires from 550 to 750 subjects and related those repertoires to cytomegalovirus serostatus. Roughly 300 gigabases of sequencing data and 80 million or so unique TCR sequences were included in an early release covering about 700 HLA-typed donors. All discovery cohort repertoires had been generated on a single sequencing platform. Broader findings and caveats from the paper: Linkage disequilibrium might explain the correlated functional status among segregating V segments, but an unknown experimental factor could not be excluded. The study listed over 150 TCR beta chains as associated with cytomegalovirus. According to a later genetic analysis, donors in an Asian-associated ancestry cluster had fewer N-insertions in productive TCRs than the roughly 700-donor mean. A cluster of highly shared sequence variants was judged likely to represent a technical artifact of the sequencing pipeline. Strong co-occurrence of HLA alleles, especially DR and DQ, made assigning TCR associations to individual alleles difficult. In a later analysis, several top co-occurrence clusters were reported to appear linked to parvovirus B19, influenza, CMV and Epstein-Barr virus. A few of the identified cytomegalovirus-associated TCR beta chains were confirmed in vitro to be specific for cytomegalovirus antigens. The only immune exposure information available for the cohort was CMV serostatus. The presence/absence analyses assumed that sequencing depth was roughly uniform across donors, and that assumption may not be true. Most CMV-associated TCR beta chains appeared to be HLA-restricted in a later analysis, and the HLA associations seemed to be driven largely by CMV exposure. In both the original and validation cohorts, the classifier was reported to diagnose cytomegalovirus status with high specificity and sensitivity. Some IMGT-functional V segments, including TRBV6-2 and TRBV6-3, could not be distinguished by the 87-base-pair reads and were therefore excluded. Specific HLA alleles were associated with over 15,000 TCR beta sequences at a false discovery rate of 0.05 in a later analysis. A further reported finding was that TCR beta sequences accurately predicted the HLA-A and HLA-B alleles for most subjects in the first cohort. According to the authors, the approach could potentially be generalized to other disease states and immunological phenotypes. A later analysis found that HLA-associated TCR beta chains were more clonally expanded and had lower generation probabilities than equally common non-associated chains. An association between a missense DCLRE1C variant and V-gene and J-gene trimming of TCR beta chains was found in a later genetic analysis and replicated in an independent cohort. A later analysis found that TCR association rates varied across HLA loci, with DRB1 alleles showing the most associated TCRs and HLA-C alleles the fewest. Because counts were too low, about 15 rarely observed V segments, including chromosome 9 orphons, were left out of the earlier analysis of 587 of the donors. Across donors, most TCR sequences were observed very rarely, whereas some public TCRs were present in many individuals. Because HLA typing was unavailable for some donors at each locus, only the typed subset was used in association tests. Only TCR beta chains were sequenced in this cohort, and the absence of alpha or paired-chain data limited detectable features. Broadly in line with IMGT annotations, most TCR beta V segments showed up in productive rearrangements about 87% or about 30% of the time in an earlier analysis of approximately 640 of the donors.

Libraries were prepared through the immunoSEQ multiplex PCR assay. For the multiplex PCR, a mixture combining 60 forward primers for TCR Vbeta segments and 13 reverse primers for TCR Jbeta segments was used. Amplification of the CDR3 region of rearranged TCR beta genes was performed with a multiplex PCR assay on genomic DNA. The Illumina HiSeq System was used to sequence the amplified TCR beta libraries as 87-base-pair reads. In the paper's pipeline: A later analysis tallied around 87 million unique TCR beta chains across the 650 to 750 repertoires, and about 10 million of those chains were shared by two or more donors. A nearest-neighbor algorithm error-corrected the raw reads and collapsed the reads into unique sequences, merging closely related sequences to remove PCR and sequencing errors. V, D and J gene segments were assigned by aligning CDR3 sequences to IMGT reference sequences. For a sequence to be retained, a match of at least six nucleotides was required to both a V gene segment and a J gene segment. Rearrangements were classified as productive when the CDR3 lacked stop codons and remained in frame with V and J, and all other rearrangements were classified as non-productive. Following IMGT convention, CDR3 was defined as the stretch from the second conserved V-encoded cysteine to the conserved J-encoded phenylalanine. Sequences without an unambiguous match to a single V gene segment were excluded from the earlier analysis of approximately 560 of the donors. An earlier analysis of almost 600 of the donors classified V segments as functional when productive rearrangements were above 56.7% and as segregating when the standard deviation between donors was above 5%. A statistical classification framework was built for diagnosing cytomegalovirus status from the catalog of TCR beta chain sequences. In a later analysis, V and J genes were assigned by comparing TCR nucleotide sequences against IMGT/GENE-DB human TR gene sequences. The TCRdist pipeline was used in a later analysis to assign CDR3 sequences and most-parsimonious VDJ recombination scenarios. A later analysis defined each TCR beta chain by its CDR3 amino acid sequence plus V-gene family, and excluded reads lacking a unique V-gene family. In a later analysis, around 600 highly shared, low-generation-probability nucleotide sequences were removed to address suspected cross-contamination and a sequencing artifact. For each public chain, a later analysis derived a clonal expansion index from normalized ranks of inferred template counts within each repertoire. In a later analysis, generation probabilities were computed using a VDJ recombination model fitted to out-of-frame rearrangements, and the results were checked against IGoR. Hypergeometric tests were used in a later analysis to score TCR-TCR, TCR-HLA and TCR-CMV co-occurrence, with a repertoire-size bias correction applied to the TCR pairs. A later analysis estimated false discovery rates by permuting HLA or CMV assignments 20 times. In a later analysis, co-occurring TCRs were grouped with DBSCAN, and TCRdist sequence similarity was added when clustering was performed within HLA-allele-positive subsets. Co-occurrence clustering excluded repertoires with fewer than 30,000 or more than 120,000 public chains, plus five with anomalous nucleotide sharing. This is the immuneACCESS table as TCRdb keeps it, with only in-frame sequences that have V and J called. A part of the clones is gone; compared with another copy, unresolved V genes explain less than half, and the rest is unexplained. V and J calls and clone size follow that table, whereas D and trimming were derived from the DNA. The sample table records 200,000 or so clones. Less than 0.85% of the sample is in the top ten clones.

The CDR3 numbers 14 residues from cysteine through phenylalanine. The read is trimmed to its CDR3 DNA, 42 bases read in frame from base 1. The germline V gene encodes CDR1 SGHNT and CDR2 YYREEE (reference sequence). V is cut by 6 bases and J by 1 base, and the space between the germline ends is 13 bases. In regard to this clone: Its antigen is currently not known.

The cohort consisted of 666 healthy bone marrow donors. At the time of sampling, all cohort members were nominally healthy, though unrecorded immune exposures were likely present. The donor was CMV seronegative and belonged to the group of around 350 seronegative cohort members. Every donor gave a peripheral blood sample, and the peripheral blood mononuclear cells from that sample were used for TCR beta sequencing. Genomic DNA was extracted from the blood cell samples with the Qiagen DNeasy Blood Extraction Kit. Recombination joined TRBV5-4 with TRBJ1-1; a tentative D call is TRBD1 (5 bases match). This TCR was sampled from a boy younger than 18 in good health and CMV-seronegative. Sample: PBMCs. The DNA reads TGTGCCAGCATCCCGGCGGGGGGGAACACTGAAGCTTTCTTT. Translation gives CASIPAGGNTEAFF.